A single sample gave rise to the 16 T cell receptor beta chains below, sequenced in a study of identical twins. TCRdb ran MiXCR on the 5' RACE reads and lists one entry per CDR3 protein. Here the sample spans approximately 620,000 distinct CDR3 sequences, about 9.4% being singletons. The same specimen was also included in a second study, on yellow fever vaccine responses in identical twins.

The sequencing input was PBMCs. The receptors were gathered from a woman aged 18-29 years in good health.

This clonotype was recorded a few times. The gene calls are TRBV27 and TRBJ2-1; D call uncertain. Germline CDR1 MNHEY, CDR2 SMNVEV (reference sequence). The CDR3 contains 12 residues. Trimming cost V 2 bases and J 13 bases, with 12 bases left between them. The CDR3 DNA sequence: TGTGCCAGCAGTTTACCCTCCCTAGACCAGTTCTTC. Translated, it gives CASSLPSLDQFF.

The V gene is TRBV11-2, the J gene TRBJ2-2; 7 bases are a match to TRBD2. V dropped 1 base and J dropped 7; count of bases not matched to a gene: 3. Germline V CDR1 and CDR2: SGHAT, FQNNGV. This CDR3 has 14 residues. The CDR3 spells CASSLGASGGELFF. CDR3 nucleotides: TGTGCCAGCAGCTTAGGGGCTAGCGGCGGGGAGCTGTTTTTT.

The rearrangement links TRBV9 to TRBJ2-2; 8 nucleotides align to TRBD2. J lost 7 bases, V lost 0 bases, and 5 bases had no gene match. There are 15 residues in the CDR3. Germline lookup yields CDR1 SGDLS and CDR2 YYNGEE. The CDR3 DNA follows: TGTGCCAGCAGCGTAGCTCGGGGGGGCATCGGGGAGCTGTTTTTT. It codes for CASSVARGGIGELFF.

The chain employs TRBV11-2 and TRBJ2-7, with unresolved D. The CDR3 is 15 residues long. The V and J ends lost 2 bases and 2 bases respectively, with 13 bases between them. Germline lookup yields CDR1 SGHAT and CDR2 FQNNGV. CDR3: CASSLYAGPAYEQYF. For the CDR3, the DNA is TGTGCCAGCAGCTTATATGCCGGGCCCGCCTACGAGCAGTACTTC.

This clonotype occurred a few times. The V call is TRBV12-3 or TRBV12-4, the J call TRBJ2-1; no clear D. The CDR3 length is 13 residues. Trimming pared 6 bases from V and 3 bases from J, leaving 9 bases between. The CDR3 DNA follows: TGTGCCAGCAGCCTCAACTACTACAATGAGCAGTTCTTC. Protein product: CASSLNYYNEQFF.

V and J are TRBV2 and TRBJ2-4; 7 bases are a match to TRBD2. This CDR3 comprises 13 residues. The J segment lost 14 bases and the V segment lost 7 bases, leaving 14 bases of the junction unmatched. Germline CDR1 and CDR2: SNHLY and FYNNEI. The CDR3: CASTITVLAQKYF. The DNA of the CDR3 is TGTGCCAGCACCATAACCGTACTAGCGCAGAAGTACTTC.

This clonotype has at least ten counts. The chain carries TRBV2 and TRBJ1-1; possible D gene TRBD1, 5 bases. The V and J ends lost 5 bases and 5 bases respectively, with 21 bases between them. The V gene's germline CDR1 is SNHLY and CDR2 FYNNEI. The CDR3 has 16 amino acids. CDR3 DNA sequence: TGTGCCAGCAGTTCGGCCGGTCGTGCAGGGCGAACTGAAGCTTTCTTT. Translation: CASSSAGRAGRTEAFF.

The CDR3: CASTAAAVSNEQFF. CDR3 in DNA: TGTGCCAGCACAGCAGCGGCAGTGTCCAATGAGCAGTTCTTC. The rearrangement uses TRBV27 and TRBJ2-1; possible D gene TRBD2, 5 bases. Germline loops: CDR1 MNHEY, CDR2 SMNVEV (reference sequence). This CDR3 has 14 residues. Deletions cut 7 bases from V and 6 bases from J, with 16 bases between.

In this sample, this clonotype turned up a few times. The CDR3 spells CASSQDREAYEQYF. The CDR3 DNA sequence: TGCGCCAGCAGCCAAGATCGAGAGGCTTACGAGCAGTACTTC. This sequence joins TRBV4-3 and TRBJ2-7; D gene unclear. Germline CDR1 reads LGHNA; CDR2 reads YSLEER. Trimming took off 0 bases at V and 4 bases at J, with 10 bases between the two ends. The CDR3 consists of 14 residues.

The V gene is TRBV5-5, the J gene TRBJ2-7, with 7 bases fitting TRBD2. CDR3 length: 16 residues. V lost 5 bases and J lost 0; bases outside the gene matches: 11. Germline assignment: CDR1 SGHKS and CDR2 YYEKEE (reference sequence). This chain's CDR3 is CASSYLSGGGSYEQYF. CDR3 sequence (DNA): TGTGCCAGCAGTTACCTGAGCGGCGGGGGCTCCTACGAGCAGTACTTC. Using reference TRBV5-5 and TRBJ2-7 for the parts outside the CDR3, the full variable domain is DAGVTQSPTHLIKTRGQQVTLRCSPISGHKSVSWYQQVLGQGPQFIFQYYEKEERGRGNFPDRFSARQFPNYSSELNVNALLLGDSALYLCASSYLSGGGSYEQYFGPGTRLTVT.

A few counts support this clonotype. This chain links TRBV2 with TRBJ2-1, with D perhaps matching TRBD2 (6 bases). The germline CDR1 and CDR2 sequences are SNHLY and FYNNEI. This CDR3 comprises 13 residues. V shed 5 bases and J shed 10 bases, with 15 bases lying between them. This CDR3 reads CASSLLATREQFF. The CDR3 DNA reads TGTGCCAGCAGTCTACTAGCCACTCGAGAGCAGTTCTTC.

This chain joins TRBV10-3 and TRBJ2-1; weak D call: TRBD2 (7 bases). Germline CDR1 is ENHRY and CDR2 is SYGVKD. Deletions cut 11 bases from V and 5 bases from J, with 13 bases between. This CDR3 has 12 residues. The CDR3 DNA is TGTGCCTCTGAGGGGGGGAACAATGAGCAGTTCTTC. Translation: CASEGGNNEQFF.

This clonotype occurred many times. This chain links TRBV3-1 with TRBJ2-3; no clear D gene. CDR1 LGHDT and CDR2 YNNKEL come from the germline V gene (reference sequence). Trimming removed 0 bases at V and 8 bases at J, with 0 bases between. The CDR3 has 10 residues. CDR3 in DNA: TGTGCCAGCAGCCAAGATACGCAGTATTTT. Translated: CASSQDTQYF.

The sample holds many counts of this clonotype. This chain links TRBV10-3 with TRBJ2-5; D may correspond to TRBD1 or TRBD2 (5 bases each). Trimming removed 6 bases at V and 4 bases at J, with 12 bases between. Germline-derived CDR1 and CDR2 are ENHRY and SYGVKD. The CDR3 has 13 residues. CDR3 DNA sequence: TGTGCCATCAGAGAGGGGTCGGCAGAGACCCAGTACTTC. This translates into CAIREGSAETQYF.

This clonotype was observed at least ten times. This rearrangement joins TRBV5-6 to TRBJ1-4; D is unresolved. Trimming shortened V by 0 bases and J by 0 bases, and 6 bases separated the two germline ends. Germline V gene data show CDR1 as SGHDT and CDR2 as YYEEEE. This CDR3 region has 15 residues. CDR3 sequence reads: CASSLVAATNEKLFF. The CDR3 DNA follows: TGTGCCAGCAGCTTGGTGGCTGCAACTAATGAAAAACTGTTTTTT.

The CDR3 DNA follows: TGTGCCAGCAGCCAAGGGACCAAGGCCTCAGATACGCAGTATTTT. This gives the protein CASSQGTKASDTQYF. The chain links TRBV3-1 to TRBJ2-3; D not resolved. Germline CDR1 is LGHDT and CDR2 is YNNKEL (reference sequence). This CDR3 contains 15 residues. V lost 1 base to trimming and J lost 4 bases, with 12 bases between them.